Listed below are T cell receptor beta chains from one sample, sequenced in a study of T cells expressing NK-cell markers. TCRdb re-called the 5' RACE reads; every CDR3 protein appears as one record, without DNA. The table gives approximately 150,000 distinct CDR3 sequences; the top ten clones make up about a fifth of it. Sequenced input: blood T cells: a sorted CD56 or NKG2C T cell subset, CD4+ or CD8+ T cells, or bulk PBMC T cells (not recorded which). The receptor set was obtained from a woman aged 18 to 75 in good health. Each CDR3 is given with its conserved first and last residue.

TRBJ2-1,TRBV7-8,CASSLARTGSNEQFF
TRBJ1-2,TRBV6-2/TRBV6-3,CASLRLREEGNYGYTF
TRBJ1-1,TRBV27,CASKSRGTGLNTEAFF
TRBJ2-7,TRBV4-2,CASSQDQTLAVEQYF
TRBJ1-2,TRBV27,CASSLSWTGNYGYTF
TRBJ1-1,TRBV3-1,CASRAGGYTEAFF
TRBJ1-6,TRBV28,CASTKNPTITYNSPLHF
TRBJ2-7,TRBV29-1,CSVGTVNYEQYF
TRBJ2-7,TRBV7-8,CASSLERVATYEQYF
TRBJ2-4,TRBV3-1,CASSQVTGDGRNIQYF
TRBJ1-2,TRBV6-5,CASSLGTALNYGYTF
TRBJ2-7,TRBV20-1,CSAPYASGSSYEQYF
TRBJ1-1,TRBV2,CASSELENTEAFF
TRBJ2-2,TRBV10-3,CAISEWGTNTGELFF
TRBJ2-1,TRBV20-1,CSARRGPLLVENEQFF
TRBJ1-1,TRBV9,CASSVASKNTEAFF
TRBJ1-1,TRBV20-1,CSPVSRGEAFF
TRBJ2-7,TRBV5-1,CASSPGLDRDGGEQYF
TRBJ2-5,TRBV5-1,CASSLRGGLRETQYF
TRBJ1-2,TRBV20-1,CSVRGGRTNYGYTF
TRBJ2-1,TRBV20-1,CSARDRLAPHNEQFF
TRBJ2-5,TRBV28,CASTERETQYF
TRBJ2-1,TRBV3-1,CASSQDRATVREQFF
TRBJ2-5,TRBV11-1,CASSLAPMAPSGSIGVRETQYF
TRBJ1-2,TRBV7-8,CASSLGRGDREVTF
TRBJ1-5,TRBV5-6,CASSSRGSNQPQHF
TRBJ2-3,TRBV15,CATSKAGSGTDTQYF
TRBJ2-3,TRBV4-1,CASSQRTSGRVLGTDTQYF
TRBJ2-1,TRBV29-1,CSGSGQVSYNEQFF
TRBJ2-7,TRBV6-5,CASSHGGAPTYEQYF
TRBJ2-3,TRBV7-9,CASSLVADTQYF
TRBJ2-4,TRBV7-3,CASSFGSKNIQYF
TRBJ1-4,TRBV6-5,CASSWKQEAYNEKLFF
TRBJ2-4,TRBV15,CATSRDGPMKNIQYF
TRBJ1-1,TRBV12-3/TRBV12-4,CASSLVTVAEAFF
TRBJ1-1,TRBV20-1,CSARDRGRRAFF
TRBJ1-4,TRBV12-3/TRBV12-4,CASSSSGTVNEKLFF
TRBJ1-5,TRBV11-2,CASSLEPFNQPQHF
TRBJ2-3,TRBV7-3,CASSSNRVSDTQYF
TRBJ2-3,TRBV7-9,CASSLSGAGDTQYF
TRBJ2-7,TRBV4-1,CASSQDTVAGAASYEQYF
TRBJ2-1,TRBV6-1,CASVNPRTSGGFEQFF
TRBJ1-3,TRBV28,CASSLLRNSGNTIYF
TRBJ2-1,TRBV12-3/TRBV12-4,CASSSLAKRYNEQFF
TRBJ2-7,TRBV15,CATSDPSGPYEQYF
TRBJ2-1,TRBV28,CASSLIAFHGVNEQFF
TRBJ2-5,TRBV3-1,CASSQGRGIRGETQYF
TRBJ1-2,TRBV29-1,CSVDDGWQGVKQGYTF
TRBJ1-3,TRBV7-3,CASSLGHTSGNTIYF
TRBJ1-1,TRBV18,CASSRNQGDTEAFF